Each of the 14 T cell receptor beta chains below was sequenced from the same sample in a study of identical twins. Using its own MiXCR run on the 5' RACE reads, TCRdb lists one record per CDR3 protein. The table records roughly 770,000 distinct CDR3 sequences, roughly 20% of them present only once. This sample was shared with a second study, whose subject was T cells expressing NK-cell markers.

The sequenced material came from PBMCs. The receptors originated from a woman under 30 in good health.

This clonotype was counted between two and nine times. The chain uses TRBV9 and TRBJ2-3; 11 nucleotides line up with TRBD1. J gave up 4 bases and V 2 bases, and 6 bases lay outside the gene matches. Germline CDR1 SGDLS, CDR2 YYNGEE. The CDR3 is made up of 16 amino acids. In nucleotides, the CDR3 is TGTGCCAGCAGCGTCCTCCCGGGACAGGGGGCAGATACGCAGTATTTT. This gives the protein CASSVLPGQGADTQYF.

About this clonotype: A much larger clone differs by one base, so this may be a read error. The rearrangement joins TRBV12-3 or TRBV12-4 to TRBJ2-1, with D unclear. This CDR3 has 14 residues. CDR3 bases: TGTGCCAGCAGTTTCGACCCTACCTACAATGAGCACTTCTTC. Amino acid sequence: CASSFDPTYNEHFF.

This chain links TRBV19 with TRBJ1-4; the D is unclear. The CDR3 loop spans 13 amino acids. V was trimmed by 6 bases and J by 5 bases, leaving 10 bases between them. CDR1 is LNHDA and CDR2 is SQIVND in the germline V gene (reference sequence). CDR3 nucleotide sequence: TGTGCCAGTAGAGGGAATCTGAATGAAAAACTGTTTTTT. This gives the protein CASRGNLNEKLFF.

V gene TRBV10-3 combines with J gene TRBJ2-7; D is unclear. Germline assignment: CDR1 ENHRY and CDR2 SYGVKD. This CDR3 is 15 amino acids long. Trimming removed 0 bases at V and 5 bases at J, with 14 bases between. CDR3 protein: CAISESFNRQHEQYF. CDR3 bases: TGTGCCATCAGTGAGTCTTTCAACCGTCAGCACGAGCAGTACTTC.

This sequence joins TRBV7-9 and TRBJ2-1; D not resolved. The germline V gene encodes CDR1 SEHNR and CDR2 FQNEAQ (reference sequence). V lost 2 bases and J 10 bases, leaving 9 bases between the germline ends. This CDR3 has 12 amino acids. The CDR3 sequence is CASSLLIPEQFF. The CDR3 DNA is TGTGCCAGCAGCTTATTAATCCCCGAGCAGTTCTTC.

This chain links TRBV9 with TRBJ2-7; maybe TRBD2 (5 bases). Germline V gives CDR1 SGDLS, CDR2 YYNGEE. Deletions cut 0 bases from V and 3 bases from J, with 13 bases between. This CDR3 is built from 15 residues. This CDR3 reads CASSVAGRADYEQYF. The CDR3 DNA reads TGTGCCAGCAGCGTAGCCGGGCGGGCCGACTACGAGCAGTACTTC.

The rearrangement uses TRBV11-2 and TRBJ2-7; 7 positions match TRBD2. The CDR3 covers 15 residues. J lost 5 bases, V lost 2 bases, and 9 bases had no gene match. Germline V gene lookup returns CDR1 SGHAT and CDR2 FQNNGV. The CDR3 here is CASSLWGRAADEQYF. The DNA of the CDR3 is TGTGCCAGCAGCTTATGGGGGAGGGCCGCCGACGAGCAGTACTTC.

The chain has TRBV7-2 and TRBJ2-1; 10 positions agree with TRBD2. The CDR3 runs 17 residues. Looked up from germline, CDR1 is SGHTA and CDR2 is FQGNSA. The trim removed 1 base at V and 4 bases at J, leaving 7 bases unmatched. CDR3 region: CASSLGASGSPYNEQFF. The CDR3 DNA reads TGTGCCAGCAGCTTAGGAGCTAGCGGGAGTCCGTACAATGAGCAGTTCTTC.

This chain uses TRBV20-1 with TRBJ2-5; D gene unclear. The V end was cut by 5 bases, the J end by 5 bases, with 15 bases between. The CDR3 spans 13 residues. Germline assignment: CDR1 DFQATT and CDR2 SNEGSKA (reference sequence). The CDR3 DNA reads TGCAGTGCTCTCACGACTGTCCGGGAGACCCAGTACTTC. This translates into CSALTTVRETQYF.

This clonotype was seen more than once but under ten times. The gene calls are TRBV27 and TRBJ2-1, with D hard to call. The CDR3 has 12 residues. V shed 2 bases and J shed 9 bases, with 8 bases lying between them. Germline CDR1 MNHEY, CDR2 SMNVEV (reference sequence). In nucleotides, the CDR3 is TGTGCCAGCAGTTTAGATCGGGCTGAGCAGTTCTTC. Its protein is CASSLDRAEQFF.

V usage is TRBV4-1 and J usage is TRBJ1-2; D might be TRBD1 (5 bases). CDR1 MGHRA and CDR2 YSYEKL come from the germline V gene. V dropped 2 bases and J dropped 2 bases, with 18 bases sitting between them. The CDR3 contains 17 residues. Written as DNA, the CDR3 is TGCGCCAGCAGCCAAAACATTGGTGAGAGGGGAAACTATGGCTACACCTTC. This gives the protein CASSQNIGERGNYGYTF.

The sample holds a few counts of this clonotype. The chain couples TRBV20-1 to TRBJ2-5, with TRBD2 matching 8 bases. This CDR3 comprises 14 residues. The germline gives CDR1 DFQATT, CDR2 SNEGSKA (reference sequence). The junction had 7 bases not matched to a gene; V was cut back by 3 bases and J by 4 bases. Here the CDR3 reads CSASTGGGVETQYF. CDR3 sequence (DNA): TGCAGTGCTAGTACGGGGGGGGGCGTAGAGACCCAGTACTTC.

This clonotype was counted between two and nine times. The chain carries TRBV12-3 or TRBV12-4 and TRBJ2-3, with 11 bases matching TRBD2. The junction had 8 bases not matched to a gene; V was cut back by 5 bases and J by 1 base. The CDR3 is 17 residues long. This CDR3 reads CASSPPLTSGGTDTQYF. The CDR3 DNA sequence: TGTGCCAGCAGTCCGCCCCTGACTAGCGGGGGCACAGATACGCAGTATTTT.

This clonotype was seen ten or more times. The chain is built from TRBV7-8 and TRBJ2-7, with D perhaps TRBD2 (6 bases). The CDR3 extends over 16 amino acids. Germline V gene lookup returns CDR1 SGHVS and CDR2 FQNEAQ. V lost 5 bases and J lost 7, with 24 bases in between. The CDR3 here is CASSPSRSGETGEQYF. CDR3 nucleotide sequence: TGTGCCAGCAGCCCTAGCAGATCGGGAGAAACGGGGGAGCAGTACTTC.